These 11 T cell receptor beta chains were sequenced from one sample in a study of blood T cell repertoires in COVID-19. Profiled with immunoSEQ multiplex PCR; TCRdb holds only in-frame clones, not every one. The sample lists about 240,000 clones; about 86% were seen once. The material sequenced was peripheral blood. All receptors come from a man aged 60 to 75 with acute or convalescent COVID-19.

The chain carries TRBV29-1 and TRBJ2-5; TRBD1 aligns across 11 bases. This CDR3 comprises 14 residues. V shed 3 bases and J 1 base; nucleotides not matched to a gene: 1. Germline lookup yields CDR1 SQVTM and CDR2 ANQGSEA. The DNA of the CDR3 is TGCAGCGTTGATGGGACAGGGGGCCAAGAGACCCAGTACTTC. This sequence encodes CSVDGTGGQETQYF.

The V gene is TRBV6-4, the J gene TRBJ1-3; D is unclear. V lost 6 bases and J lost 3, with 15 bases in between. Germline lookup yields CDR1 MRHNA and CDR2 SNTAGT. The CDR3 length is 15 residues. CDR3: CASRDVQAHGNTIYF. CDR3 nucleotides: TGTGCCAGCAGAGATGTCCAGGCGCATGGAAACACCATATATTTT.

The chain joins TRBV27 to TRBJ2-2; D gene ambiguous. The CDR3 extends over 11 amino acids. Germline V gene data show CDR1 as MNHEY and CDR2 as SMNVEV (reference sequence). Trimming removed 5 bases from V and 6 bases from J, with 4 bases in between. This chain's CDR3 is CASSRAGELFF. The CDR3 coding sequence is TGTGCCAGCAGTCGGGCCGGGGAGCTGTTTTTT.

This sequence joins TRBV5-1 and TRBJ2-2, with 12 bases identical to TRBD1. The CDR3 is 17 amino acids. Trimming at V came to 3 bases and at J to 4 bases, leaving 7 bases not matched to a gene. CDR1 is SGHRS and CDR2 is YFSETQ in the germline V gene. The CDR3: CASSSGQGAQGTGELFF. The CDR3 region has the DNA TGCGCCAGCAGCTCGGGACAGGGGGCGCAGGGCACCGGGGAGCTGTTTTTT.

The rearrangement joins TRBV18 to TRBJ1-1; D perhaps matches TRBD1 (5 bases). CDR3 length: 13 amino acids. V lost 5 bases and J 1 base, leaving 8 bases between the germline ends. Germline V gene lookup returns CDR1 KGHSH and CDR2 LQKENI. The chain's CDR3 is CASSVTGNTEAFF. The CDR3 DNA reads TGTGCCAGCTCAGTCACAGGGAACACTGAAGCTTTCTTT.

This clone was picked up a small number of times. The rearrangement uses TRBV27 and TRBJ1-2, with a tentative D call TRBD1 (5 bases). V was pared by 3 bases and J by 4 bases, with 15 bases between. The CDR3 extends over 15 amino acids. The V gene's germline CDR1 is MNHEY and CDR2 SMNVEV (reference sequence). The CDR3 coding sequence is TGTGCCAGCAGTTTGGTAAGGGGCGCGACCTATGGCTACACCTTC. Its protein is CASSLVRGATYGYTF.

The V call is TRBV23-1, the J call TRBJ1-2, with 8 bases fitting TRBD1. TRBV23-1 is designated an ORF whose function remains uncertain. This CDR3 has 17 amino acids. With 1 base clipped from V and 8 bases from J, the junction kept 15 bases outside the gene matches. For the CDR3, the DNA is TGCGCCAGCAGTCAATTCCCCAGGGGGCGCCGGTGCGGGGGCTACACCTTC. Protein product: CASSQFPRGRRCGGYTF.

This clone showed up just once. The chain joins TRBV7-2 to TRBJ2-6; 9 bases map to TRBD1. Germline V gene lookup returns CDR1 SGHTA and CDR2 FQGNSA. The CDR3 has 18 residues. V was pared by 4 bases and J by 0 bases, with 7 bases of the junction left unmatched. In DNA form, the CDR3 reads TGTGCCAGCAGCTCCTCCGGGACAGGGCTCTCTGGGGCCAACGTCCTGACTTTC. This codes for CASSSSGTGLSGANVLTF.

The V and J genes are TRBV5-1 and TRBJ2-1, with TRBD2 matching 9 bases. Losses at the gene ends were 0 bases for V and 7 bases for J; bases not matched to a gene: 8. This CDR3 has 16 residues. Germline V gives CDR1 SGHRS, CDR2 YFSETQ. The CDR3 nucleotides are TGCGCCAGCAGCTTGGTACTAGCGGGTCTGAGGAATGAGCAGTTCTTC. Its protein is CASSLVLAGLRNEQFF.

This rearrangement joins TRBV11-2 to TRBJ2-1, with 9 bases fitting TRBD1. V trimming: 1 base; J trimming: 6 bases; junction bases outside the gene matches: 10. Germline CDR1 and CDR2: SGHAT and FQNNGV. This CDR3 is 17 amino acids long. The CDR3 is CASSLGTIQGALNEQFF. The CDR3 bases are TGTGCCAGCAGCTTAGGGACAATACAGGGGGCCCTCAATGAGCAGTTCTTC.

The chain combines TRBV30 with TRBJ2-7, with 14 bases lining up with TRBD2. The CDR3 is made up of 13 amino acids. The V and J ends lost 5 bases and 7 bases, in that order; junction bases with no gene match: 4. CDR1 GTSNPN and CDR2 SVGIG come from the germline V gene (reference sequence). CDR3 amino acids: CAWGTSGSSEQYF. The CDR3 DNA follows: TGTGCCTGGGGGACTAGCGGGAGTAGTGAGCAGTACTTC.